A selection of T cell receptor beta chains follows, all from one sample in a study of cytomegalovirus exposure and HLA in healthy donors. Profiled with immunoSEQ multiplex PCR; TCRdb holds only in-frame clones, not every one. The table records 150,000 to 200,000 clones, 80% of them present only once. The sample taken for sequencing was PBMCs. The receptors here all came from a woman between 50 and 59 years old in good health and CMV-seropositive. Both conserved end residues are part of each CDR3. D genes are given only for firm matches. The listing skips clone size in some rows; elsewhere it reads once, few, many or a size class.

clone_size,v_call,j_call,d_call,cdr3_nt,cdr3_aa
.,TRBV5-1,TRBJ2-2,TRBD2,TGCGCCAGCAGCTCGCTCGGACTAGCGGGGGGAACCGGGGAGCTGTTTTTT,CASSSLGLAGGTGELFF
.,TRBV9,TRBJ2-3,.,TGTGCCAGCAGCGTAGAACAAAACACAGATACGCAGTATTTT,CASSVEQNTDTQYF
few,TRBV11-2,TRBJ2-5,TRBD2,TGTGCCAGCAGCTTAGCGGGAGGGTGGGAGACCCAGTACTTC,CASSLAGGWETQYF
.,TRBV5-1,TRBJ1-1,.,TGCGCCAGCAGCTTCCCCCCGAGGGGGAGGAACACTGAAGCTTTCTTT,CASSFPPRGRNTEAFF
.,TRBV29-1,TRBJ2-2,.,TGCAGCGTTATACAGGGGAACACCGGGGAGCTGTTTTTT,CSVIQGNTGELFF
.,TRBV7-8,TRBJ1-2,TRBD1,TGTGCCAGCAGCCACCTACGTCCGGGACAGTCAAATGGCTACACCTTC,CASSHLRPGQSNGYTF
.,TRBV7-2,TRBJ2-4,.,TGTGCCAGCAGCCCAGAACAGGGAAGGGGAATCCTAGCCAAAAACATTCAGTACTTC,CASSPEQGRGILAKNIQYF
.,TRBV5-1,TRBJ2-7,.,TGCGCCAGCAGCTTGGGGCAGGGAGGCGAGCAGTACTTC,CASSLGQGGEQYF
.,TRBV7-2,TRBJ2-3,.,TGTGCCAGCAGCTTAGAGCACAGCCGCACAGATACGCAGTATTTT,CASSLEHSRTDTQYF
few,TRBV11-1,TRBJ1-2,.,TGTGCCAGCAGCCACGGACAGCCTTATGGCTACACCTTC,CASSHGQPYGYTF
few,TRBV7-9,TRBJ1-2,.,TGTTCCAGCAGCCTGGGACAAGGACAATCGGGGGGCTACACCTTC,CSSSLGQGQSGGYTF
.,TRBV5-5,TRBJ1-1,TRBD1,TGTGCCAGCAGCTCAGGTGACAGGGGGGTAACTGAAGCTTTCTTT,CASSSGDRGVTEAFF
.,TRBV21-1,TRBJ1-5,.,TGTGCCAGCAGCCCCTGGGACAGGGACTCCCTTTTGGGCAATCAGCCCCAGCATTTT,CASSPWDRDSLLGNQPQHF
.,TRBV28,TRBJ2-7,.,TGTGCCAGCAGTTTTCCTCAGGGCTACGAGCAGTACTTC,CASSFPQGYEQYF
.,TRBV5-1,TRBJ1-2,TRBD1,TGCGCCAGCACCGTGACAGGGGGCAACTATGGCTACACCTTC,CASTVTGGNYGYTF
.,TRBV7-9,TRBJ2-7,.,TGTTCCAGCACCAGTACAACCTACGAGCAGTACTTC,CSSTSTTYEQYF
.,TRBV7-3,TRBJ2-1,TRBD2,TGTGCCAGCAGCCCGATAGCGGGACGCACATACAATGAGCAGTTCTTC,CASSPIAGRTYNEQFF
.,TRBV30,TRBJ2-3,.,TGTGCCTGGAGTGCGGGAGCTCCAGATACGCAGTATTTT,CAWSAGAPDTQYF
.,TRBV20-1,TRBJ2-7,.,TGCAGTGCTAGAGGGCCGTACGAGCAGTACTTC,CSARGPYEQYF
few,TRBV4-3,TRBJ2-1,TRBD2,TGCGCCAGCAGCCCCTTAGCGGGAGACACCTACAATGAGCAGTTCTTC,CASSPLAGDTYNEQFF
few,TRBV6-5,TRBJ1-2,.,TGTGCCAGCAGTGTCCACAGCTATGGCTACACCTTC,CASSVHSYGYTF
few,TRBV7-3,TRBJ2-2,.,TGTGCCAGCAGCTTAGTTAACAGCAACACCGGGGAGCTGTTTTTT,CASSLVNSNTGELFF
.,TRBV2,TRBJ1-5,.,TGTGCCAGCAGTGGGGACACCAGCAATCAGCCCCAGCATTTT,CASSGDTSNQPQHF
once,TRBV7-2,TRBJ2-6,.,TGTGCCAGCAGCTTTGCAGGAAACTCTGGGGCCAACGTCCTGACTTTC,CASSFAGNSGANVLTF
.,TRBV29-1,TRBJ1-1,TRBD1,TGCAGCGGGATCCGGGACAGAAACACTGAAGCTTTCTTT,CSGIRDRNTEAFF
.,TRBV10-3,TRBJ2-7,.,TGTGCCACCCGTCTCTCCTACGAGCAGTACTTC,CATRLSYEQYF
.,TRBV28,TRBJ2-3,TRBD1,TGTGCCAGCAGTTTCCAGGGACAGGGGACAGATACGCAGTATTTT,CASSFQGQGTDTQYF
.,TRBV20-1,TRBJ1-2,.,TGCAGTGCTCTCGACTATGGCTACACCTTC,CSALDYGYTF
.,TRBV18,TRBJ2-3,TRBD2,TGTGCCAGCTCACCGGCATCTAGCGGGCGCACAGATACGCAGTATTTT,CASSPASSGRTDTQYF
.,TRBV19,TRBJ1-1,.,TGTGCCAGTTTAGTATATGGAGCAAACACTGAAGCTTTCTTT,CASLVYGANTEAFF
.,TRBV7-2,TRBJ1-2,TRBD1,TGTGCCAGCAGACTCCAGGGGGCCGGTGGCTACACCTTC,CASRLQGAGGYTF
.,TRBV5-4,TRBJ1-1,TRBD1,TGTGCCAGCAGCATGGACAGGGTAGGTGAAGCTTTCTTT,CASSMDRVGEAFF
.,TRBV9,TRBJ2-1,.,TGTGCCAGCAGCGTAGACGGGAACTCCTACAATGAGCAGTTCTTC,CASSVDGNSYNEQFF
few,TRBV28,TRBJ1-2,.,TGTGCCAGCAGGGGGGCAGGGAGGGGAGAGGGCTACACCTTC,CASRGAGRGEGYTF
once,TRBV7-3,TRBJ2-7,.,TGTGCCAGCAGCTTAAGTCCGGGACACCTCTACGAGCAGTACTTC,CASSLSPGHLYEQYF
few,TRBV19,TRBJ2-7,.,TGTGCCAGTAGAAGCCCGAGCTCCTACGAGCAGTACTTC,CASRSPSSYEQYF
.,TRBV28,TRBJ2-1,.,TGTGCCAGCGCCTCCCGAGACAGGAACATCAATGAGCAGTTCTTC,CASASRDRNINEQFF
.,TRBV18,TRBJ2-5,.,TGTGCCAGCTCACAGGAGGAAGAGGCCCAGTACTTC,CASSQEEEAQYF
.,TRBV28,TRBJ2-1,.,TGTGCCAGCAGTTTATGGGAGGGTCAAGACAATGAGCAGTTCTTC,CASSLWEGQDNEQFF
.,TRBV7-2,TRBJ1-5,.,TGTGCCAGCAGCCCAGACAGCCATCAGCCCCAGCATTTT,CASSPDSHQPQHF
.,TRBV7-2,TRBJ2-5,TRBD2,TGTGCCAGCAGCCCCCTCGGGAGCGGGATGAAAGAGACCCAGTACTTC,CASSPLGSGMKETQYF
.,TRBV19,TRBJ2-1,TRBD2,TGTGCCAGTAGTGTAAGACTAGCGCCTTACAATGAGCAGTTCTTC,CASSVRLAPYNEQFF
.,TRBV7-2,TRBJ1-2,.,TGTGCCAGCAGCTTGGGTAGATTCACAGGGCCCGGCTACACCTTC,CASSLGRFTGPGYTF
few,TRBV4-3,TRBJ1-1,.,TGCGCCAGCAGCCAAGATGCGTGGACTGAAGCTTTCTTT,CASSQDAWTEAFF
once,TRBV11-3,TRBJ2-7,.,TGTGCCAGCAGCCGCGGGACGGACTACGAGCAGTACTTC,CASSRGTDYEQYF
few,TRBV11-1,TRBJ2-7,TRBD2,TGTGCCAGCCAACGGACTAGCGGGAGGTACGAGCAGTACTTC,CASQRTSGRYEQYF
.,TRBV7-2,TRBJ2-2,.,TGTGCCAGCAGCCCCCCGGGTGCAGGGCACACCGGGGAGCTGTTTTTT,CASSPPGAGHTGELFF
.,TRBV18,TRBJ2-1,.,TGTGCCAGCTCACCAACAGGGCGGTGGGATGAGCAGTTCTTC,CASSPTGRWDEQFF
.,TRBV6-1,TRBJ1-3,.,TGTGCCAGCAGTAGCTTTGGAAACACCATATATTTT,CASSSFGNTIYF
once,TRBV19,TRBJ1-5,.,TGTGCCAGTAGGGCCGGGGGGGAAGGTCAGCCCCAGCATTTT,CASRAGGEGQPQHF
.,TRBV19,TRBJ1-1,.,TGTGCCAGTAGGCCAGATGGTGGTGAAGCTTTCTTT,CASRPDGGEAFF
.,TRBV4-3,TRBJ2-7,.,TGCGCCAGCAGCCAAGAATACCGCGGCAGGGATGCCTACGAGCAGTACTTC,CASSQEYRGRDAYEQYF
.,TRBV6-1,TRBJ1-1,.,TGTGCCAGCAGTATACAGGGCGCTGGGAACACTGAAGCTTTCTTT,CASSIQGAGNTEAFF
.,TRBV28,TRBJ1-5,.,TGTGCCAGCAGCCGACTACAGGGAAGTAATCAGCCCCAGCATTTT,CASSRLQGSNQPQHF